The 8 T cell receptor beta chains given below trace back to one sample, sequenced in a study of blood T cells in healthy people across ages. Alongside a J-beta primer mix, a sample-barcoded 5' primer served in a second PCR lasting about 7 to 11 cycles. TCRdb called the 5' RACE reads again in MiXCR, with one record for every CDR3 protein. The sample yields about 1.8 million distinct CDR3 sequences, 49% seen once. Sequencing was done on a sample of blood. These receptors were obtained from a woman aged 40 to 49 in good health.

The genes are TRBV6-5 and TRBJ1-2; no clear D gene. CDR1 and CDR2 from the germline V gene are MNHEY and SVGAGI. V was shortened by 2 bases and J by 4 bases, with 14 bases between the two germline ends. This CDR3 contains 15 residues. The CDR3 DNA follows: TGTGCCAGCAGTTACAACCCGGGGTTTGGCTATGGCTACACCTTC. Amino acids: CASSYNPGFGYGYTF.

The CDR3 DNA reads as TGTGCCAGTCTCTACTCGGGACTAGGCTACAATGAGCAGTTCTTC. Translated: CASLYSGLGYNEQFF. The gene calls are TRBV27 and TRBJ2-1, with TRBD2 matching over 8 bases. Trimming at V came to 9 bases and at J to 3 bases, leaving 10 bases not matched to a gene. Looked up from germline, CDR1 is MNHEY and CDR2 is SMNVEV (reference sequence). The CDR3 is 15 residues long.

This clonotype occurred a few times. The genes are TRBV27 and TRBJ2-7; 10 bases are shared with TRBD1. The CDR3 loop spans 12 amino acids. Germline assignment: CDR1 MNHEY and CDR2 SMNVEV (reference sequence). The trim removed 11 bases at V and 4 bases at J, leaving 5 bases unmatched. As DNA, the CDR3 is TGTGCCGTTGGGGACAGGGGTTACGAGCAGTACTTC. It specifies CAVGDRGYEQYF.

The gene calls are TRBV2 and TRBJ2-5; D may be TRBD1 (7 bases). The germline gives CDR1 SNHLY, CDR2 FYNNEI. CDR3 length equals 13 residues. Trimming cost V 8 bases and J 5 bases, with 15 bases left between them. The CDR3 loop is CASLPTGRETQYF. The CDR3 DNA reads as TGTGCCAGCCTACCGACAGGGAGGGAGACCCAGTACTTC.

This clonotype was counted a few times. The chain employs TRBV4-2 and TRBJ1-2, with a tentative D call TRBD1 (6 bases). CDR1 and CDR2 (germline): LGHNA, YNFKEQ. V lost 4 bases and J 2 bases, leaving 14 bases between the germline ends. The CDR3 totals 15 residues. CDR3 nucleotides: TGTGCCAGCAGCCCCACCTTGCAGGGGAACTATGGCTACACCTTC. Its protein product is CASSPTLQGNYGYTF.

The V gene is TRBV3-1, the J gene TRBJ2-5, with 9 bases aligning to TRBD2. The CDR3 has 16 residues. Trimming took 1 base from V and 5 from J; bases not matched to a gene: 8. Germline V CDR1 and CDR2: LGHDT, YNNKEL (reference sequence). CDR3 nucleotide sequence: TGTGCCAGCAGCCAAGTCAGGCGGGGGGGCCGTGAGACCCAGTACTTC. Translating gives CASSQVRRGGRETQYF.

This rearrangement joins TRBV4-3 to TRBJ2-5, with 8 bases fitting TRBD2. Germline V gene data show CDR1 as LGHNA and CDR2 as YSLEER. With V trimmed by 0 bases and J by 5 bases, 5 bases remained unmatched. The CDR3 has 15 residues. The CDR3 DNA follows: TGCGCCAGCAGCCAAGAGGGGACTAGGGGGGAGACCCAGTACTTC. It is translated as CASSQEGTRGETQYF.

The V call is TRBV5-1, the J call TRBJ2-5; possible D gene TRBD1, 5 bases. CDR3 size: 14 residues. Trimming cost V 4 bases and J 2 bases, with 12 bases left between them. Germline CDR1 SGHRS, CDR2 YFSETQ. CDR3 sequence reads: CASSPEDTQETQYF. DNA for the CDR3: TGCGCCAGCAGCCCCGAGGACACGCAAGAGACCCAGTACTTC.